This T cell receptor beta chain stems from a study of cytomegalovirus exposure and HLA in healthy donors. Whole-study findings and limits: What TCR beta sequences reportedly achieved was accurate prediction of HLA-A and HLA-B alleles in most subjects.

The PCR was carried out with 60 Vbeta primers and 13 Jbeta primers. The data were produced by immunoSEQ multiplex PCR, yet TCRdb's version contains in-frame clones alone and is incomplete. The table shows tens of thousands of clones, with approximately 80% occurring only once. A note on this clone: Its antigen remains unidentified.

This CDR3 comprises 15 residues. With V trimmed by 4 bases and J by 7 bases, 10 bases remained unmatched. The germline V gene encodes CDR1 SGHTA and CDR2 FQGTGA. The rearrangement uses TRBV7-3 and TRBJ1-2; 9 positions agree with TRBD1. Sequences were obtained from PBMCs. The sequence was collected from a man aged 18 to 30 in good health and CMV-seronegative. This CDR3 is CASSSQDRGSLGYTF. CDR3 sequence (DNA): TGTGCCAGCAGCTCCCAGGACAGGGGAAGTCTTGGCTACACCTTC.